A selection of T cell receptor beta chains follows, all from one sample in a study of monozygotic twins with cystic fibrosis. Method: immunoSEQ multiplex PCR; TCRdb's copy keeps in-frame clones and lacks some. The sample contains about 23,000 clones, around 97% of which appear only once. The sample comprised blood. The receptors stem from a girl aged 10 to 17 with cystic fibrosis. The CDR3 runs from the conserved cysteine through the conserved F or W. The D gene is left open where the match is weak. For some rows the clone size is stated as once, few or many, or as a class when expanded; others skip it.

>-|TRBJ2-2|TRBD2|TRBV27
TGTGCCAGCAGGGCACTAGCGGGAGTTCCCGGGGAGCTGTTTTTT
CASRALAGVPGELFF
>-|TRBJ1-2|-|TRBV19
TGTGCCAGTAGTATCGGACAAACAAACTATGGCTACACCTTC
CASSIGQTNYGYTF
>-|TRBJ2-2|TRBD2|TRBV5-8
TGTGCCAGCAGCTACGGACTAGCGGGAGTGATCGGGGAGCTGTTTTTT
CASSYGLAGVIGELFF
>-|TRBJ1-4|-|TRBV10-3
TGTGCCATCGGAGGGTCTGCCTCAAGGGGTGAAAAACTGTTTTTT
CAIGGSASRGEKLFF
>-|TRBJ2-3|TRBD2|TRBV4-3
TGCGCCAGCAGCAGGGCGGGAGGGCCGGGCACAGATACGCAGTATTTT
CASSRAGGPGTDTQYF
>-|TRBJ2-5|TRBD2|TRBV19
TGTGCCAGTAGTATGGGACTAGCGGGCCCAAGCGGAGAGACCCAGTACTTC
CASSMGLAGPSGETQYF
>once|TRBJ1-1|TRBD1|TRBV2
TGTGCCAGCAGCCTAACCCGACAGGGAGCGAACACTGAAGCTTTCTTT
CASSLTRQGANTEAFF
>-|TRBJ2-7|TRBD2|TRBV27
TGTGCCAGCAGTAAACCCGGACTAGCGGGAGAACTCCCCTACGAGCAGTACTTC
CASSKPGLAGELPYEQYF
>-|TRBJ1-5|TRBD1|TRBV6-1
TGTGCCACCACGAGGGACAGGGATAGTCAGCCCCAGCATTTT
CATTRDRDSQPQHF
>-|TRBJ2-3|-|TRBV20-1
TGCAGTGCTAGAGGGTTAGATACGCAGTATTTT
CSARGLDTQYF
>-|TRBJ1-5|TRBD1|TRBV7-6
TGTGCCAGCAGCTTAGGGGGAGGACAGGGCGGCGGTCAGCCCCAGCATTTT
CASSLGGGQGGGQPQHF
>-|TRBJ2-7|TRBD1|TRBV5-4
TGTGCCAGCAGCCCGGGACAGGGGTCCCTCGAGCAGTACTTC
CASSPGQGSLEQYF
>-|TRBJ1-3|-|TRBV19
TGTGCCAGTAGTCCGCAGGCAAGCTCTGGAAACACCATATATTTT
CASSPQASSGNTIYF
>-|TRBJ1-2|-|TRBV7-9
TGTGCCAGCAGCCCCGCGGCGGCTGGCTACACCTTC
CASSPAAAGYTF
>once|TRBJ1-2|-|TRBV9
TGTGCCAGCAGCCCAGGACAGTGGAACTATGGCTACACCTTC
CASSPGQWNYGYTF
>-|TRBJ2-7|TRBD2|TRBV18
TGTGCCAGCTCACCACTGCGGGAGGGCTACGAGCAGTACTTC
CASSPLREGYEQYF
>-|TRBJ1-3|-|TRBV4-1
TGCGCCAGCAGCCAAGAGGGCATCCGATTTAACACCATATATTTT
CASSQEGIRFNTIYF
>-|TRBJ1-1|-|TRBV11-2
TGTGCCAGCAGCTACCCTGAGAGACAGCCTATGAACACTGAAGCTTTCTTT
CASSYPERQPMNTEAFF